What follows is one TCR beta chain and its context. The target antigen is unknown. The CDR3 contains 15 residues. Trimming removed 4 bases at V and 4 bases at J, with 14 bases between. The germline V gene has CDR1 SGHRS and CDR2 YFSETQ. This entry belongs to a study of CD8 T cells in ankylosing spondylitis. As the method for making TCR beta libraries, quantitative 5'-RACE with molecular barcodes was used. TCRdb itself ran the 5' RACE reads through MiXCR, one entry per CDR3 protein. The profile shows about 540,000 distinct CDR3 sequences, 10% to 15% of them singletons. Study-wide results and caveats: What appeared characteristic of ankylosing spondylitis blood was a TCR beta motif of seven to nine highly homologous variants. With a CD8+ phenotype, disease-linked clones were relatively rare in peripheral blood.

Sequenced input: blood, either unsorted or a sorted T cell fraction (not recorded which). The sequence was collected from a male donor with ankylosing spondylitis. J is TRBJ2-2 and V is TRBV5-1; possible D gene TRBD1, 6 bases. CDR3 sequence: CASSIPQGSTGELFF. The CDR3 DNA follows: TGCGCCAGCAGCATCCCTCAGGGGAGCACCGGGGAGCTGTTTTTT.